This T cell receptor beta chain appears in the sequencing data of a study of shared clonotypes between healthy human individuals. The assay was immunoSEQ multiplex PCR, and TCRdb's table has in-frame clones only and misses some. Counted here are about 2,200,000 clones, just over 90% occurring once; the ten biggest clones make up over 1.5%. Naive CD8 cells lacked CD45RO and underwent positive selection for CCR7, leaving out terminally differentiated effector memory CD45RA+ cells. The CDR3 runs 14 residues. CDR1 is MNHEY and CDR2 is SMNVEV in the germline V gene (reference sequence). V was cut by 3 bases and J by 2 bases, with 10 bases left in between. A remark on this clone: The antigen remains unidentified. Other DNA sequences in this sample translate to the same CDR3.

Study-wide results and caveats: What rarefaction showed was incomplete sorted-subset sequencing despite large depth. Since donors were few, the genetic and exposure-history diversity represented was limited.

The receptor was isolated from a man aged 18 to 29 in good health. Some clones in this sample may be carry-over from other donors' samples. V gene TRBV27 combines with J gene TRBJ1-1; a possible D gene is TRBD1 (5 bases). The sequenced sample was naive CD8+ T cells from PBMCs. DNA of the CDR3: TGTGCCAGCAGTTTGTCGGGACCCAACACTGAAGCTTTCTTT. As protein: CASSLSGPNTEAFF.